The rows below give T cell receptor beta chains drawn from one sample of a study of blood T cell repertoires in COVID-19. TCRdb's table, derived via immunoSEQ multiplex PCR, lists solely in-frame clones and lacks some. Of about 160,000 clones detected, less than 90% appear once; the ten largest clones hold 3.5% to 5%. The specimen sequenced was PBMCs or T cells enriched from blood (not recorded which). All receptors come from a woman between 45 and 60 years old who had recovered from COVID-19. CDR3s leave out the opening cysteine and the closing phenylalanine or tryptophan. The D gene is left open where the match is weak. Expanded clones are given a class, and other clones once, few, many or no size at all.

ASRLDRVTSRNSPLH	-	TRBD1	TRBV7-2	TRBJ1-6
ASARGEAF	-	-	TRBV2	TRBJ1-1
ASLQGPYGYT	-	-	TRBV19	TRBJ1-2
ASSPLGGSMDTEAF	-	-	TRBV11-1	TRBJ1-1
ASSQQVNTEAF	-	-	TRBV7-2	TRBJ1-1
ATSRGQGQDHTEAF	-	TRBD1	TRBV15	TRBJ1-1
ASSRRRNTEAF	-	-	TRBV6-5	TRBJ1-1
ASSSGQLNTEAF	-	-	TRBV5-6	TRBJ1-1
ASSYSTSGSTGELF	-	TRBD2	TRBV6-5	TRBJ2-2
ASSGRPRGQVTDTQY	-	TRBD1	TRBV9	TRBJ2-3
ASSIEGPPDTQY	-	-	TRBV19	TRBJ2-3
ASSLVMNTEAF	-	-	TRBV5-4	TRBJ1-1
SVARGTGANGEQF	-	TRBD1	TRBV29-1	TRBJ2-1
ASSPLPPQGGADTQY	-	-	TRBV18	TRBJ2-3
ASSLGTLAYSEQF	-	-	TRBV7-8	TRBJ2-1
ASSFRGTGELF	-	-	TRBV5-1	TRBJ2-2
ASSLSGRGNSPLH	-	-	TRBV7-9	TRBJ1-6
ASSVQGPEAF	-	-	TRBV7-9	TRBJ1-1
ASSLTYGQGPNTEAF	-	TRBD1	TRBV11-2	TRBJ1-1
ASRQGSNYGYT	-	-	TRBV2	TRBJ1-2
ASSLAPGGSGSEQF	-	TRBD1	TRBV7-7	TRBJ2-1
AGAPGAGANVLT	-	-	TRBV6-5	TRBJ2-6
ASSLPWPGQGSEKLF	-	TRBD1	TRBV4-1	TRBJ1-4
AWSVAQGAEAF	-	TRBD1	TRBV30	TRBJ1-1
ASSYSTRGSTEAF	-	-	TRBV6-5	TRBJ1-1
ASGQGAAADTQY	once	TRBD1	TRBV4-1	TRBJ2-3
ASSHRAGSSGDTQY	-	-	TRBV18	TRBJ2-3
ASSLGGDYGYT	-	-	TRBV5-4	TRBJ1-2
ASSPKGAGGLFTGELF	-	TRBD2	TRBV7-2	TRBJ2-2
ASSSYVGARYSPLH	-	-	TRBV5-8	TRBJ1-6
ASSLDRVGTQY	-	-	TRBV5-6	TRBJ2-3
ASSQPTGNTEAF	-	-	TRBV4-2	TRBJ1-1
ASSLGTPGYT	-	-	TRBV28	TRBJ1-2
ASSLVQVSGNTIY	-	-	TRBV11-2	TRBJ1-3
ASSLGGGLDTEAF	medium-sized	-	TRBV5-6	TRBJ1-1
ASSIGPRGAGQPQH	-	-	TRBV19	TRBJ1-5
AWRRTGRETQY	-	TRBD1	TRBV30	TRBJ2-5
ASSFEPSPLH	-	-	TRBV12-3/TRBV12-4	TRBJ1-6
ASSSVRGVTDTQY	-	-	TRBV6-5	TRBJ2-3
ASSLRTYNEQF	-	-	TRBV11-3	TRBJ2-1
ASSLLGWAYGYT	-	-	TRBV28	TRBJ1-2
ASRRLDTQY	-	-	TRBV6-6	TRBJ2-3
ASSLEIKGHKAF	-	-	TRBV11-2	TRBJ1-1
ASTTGAPSVGELF	-	TRBD1	TRBV11-3	TRBJ2-2
ASSPPIYRTGSFNTEAF	few	-	TRBV18	TRBJ1-1
ATAELQGCNQPQH	once	-	TRBV24-1	TRBJ1-5
ASSRAGFNSPLH	once	-	TRBV7-8	TRBJ1-6